This TCR beta chain was captured in a study of T cell repertoires in aging, cancer and after chemotherapy. Study information: Repeat sampling of healthy donors over several months to years showed clear clonal overlap.

A mixed TRB-A/B primer pool amplified rearranged TRB by multiplex touch-down PCR. TCRdb used MiXCR to reprocess the multiplex PCR reads, holding one entry per CDR3 protein. The table shows around 13,000 distinct CDR3 sequences, with about 40% occurring only once. The template was genomic DNA from peripheral blood, not RNA. Germline CDR1 reads MNHEY; CDR2 reads SVGAGI. The CDR3 loop spans 16 amino acids. With V trimmed by 0 bases and J by 2 bases, 7 bases remained unmatched. On this clonotype itself: Its antigen is not known.

General study points: Median generation probability rose over the chemotherapy interval in each cancer cohort, suggesting rebound thymic output.

Sequenced: blood. This clonotype originated in a human donor in good health. The donor label of this sample is uncertain. This sequence joins TRBV6-5 and TRBJ2-7; the match to TRBD2 covers 7 bases. The DNA of the CDR3 is TGTGCCAGCAGTTACTCCGGAGGGAGGGTGGCCTACGAGCAGTACTTC. It codes for CASSYSGGRVAYEQYF.